This T cell receptor beta chain was identified in a study of OX40 agonist ivuxolimab in advanced cancers. This table comes from immunoSEQ multiplex PCR, and its TCRdb copy is limited to in-frame clones, with some not included. The sample lists some 45,000 clones, roughly 86% occurring once. Germline V lookup: CDR1 MNHEY, CDR2 SMNVEV (reference sequence). J was trimmed by 1 base and V by 6 bases; bases with no gene match: 5. The CDR3 consists of 15 residues. The source is an adult with an advanced solid tumor such as melanoma, head and neck, liver or kidney cancer. V is TRBV27 and J is TRBJ2-2; 7 bases are a match to TRBD2. The specimen was CD4+ or CD8+ T cells sorted from blood, collected in a trial of the OX40 agonist ivuxolimab. CDR3 sequence reads: CASRWGGMNTGELFF. Written as DNA, the CDR3 is TGTGCCAGCAGATGGGGGGGAATGAACACCGGGGAGCTGTTTTTT.